The 9 T cell receptor beta chains listed next were all sequenced from one sample in a study of blood T cell repertoires in COVID-19. Profiling relied on immunoSEQ multiplex PCR, and the TCRdb table lists in-frame clones only, not all of them. This table holds 450,000 or so clones, roughly 89% found once. The sample comprised peripheral blood. The receptors were gathered from a man aged 18 to 30 with COVID-19, enrolled during active disease.

This clone was counted between two and nine times. V gene TRBV9 combines with J gene TRBJ2-2; D ambiguous. Germline V gene data show CDR1 as SGDLS and CDR2 as YYNGEE. V gave up 7 bases and J gave up 6 bases, with 10 bases separating them. CDR3 length: 12 amino acids. The CDR3 nucleotides are TGTGCCAGCCGGTCTGAGGCCGGGGAGCTGTTTTTT. Its translation is CASRSEAGELFF.

This clone appeared once. This chain uses TRBV27 with TRBJ2-7; the match to TRBD1 covers 7 bases. The CDR3 consists of 15 residues. The J segment lost 0 bases and the V segment lost 5 bases, leaving 7 bases of the junction unmatched. Germline CDR1 reads MNHEY; CDR2 reads SMNVEV (reference sequence). The DNA of the CDR3 is TGTGCCAGCAGTCCTTGGACAGGAGCCTCCTACGAGCAGTACTTC. It encodes CASSPWTGASYEQYF.

This clone has just a few counts. The chain has TRBV4-2 and TRBJ1-1, with D hard to call. The CDR3 is 14 amino acids. Germline CDR1 reads LGHNA; CDR2 reads YNFKEQ. Trimming took off 0 bases at V and 4 bases at J, with 9 bases between the two ends. The CDR3 DNA follows: TGTGCCAGCAGCCAAGACTTCGCAGGCACTGAAGCTTTCTTT. Protein sequence: CASSQDFAGTEAFF.

The chain is built from TRBV5-1 and TRBJ2-1; tentative D call: TRBD1 (6 bases). The V and J ends lost 1 base and 1 base respectively, with 9 bases between them. The CDR3 extends over 15 amino acids. Germline CDR1 is SGHRS and CDR2 is YFSETQ. DNA of the CDR3: TGCGCCAGCAGCTTGAGCCAGGGGTCCTACAATGAGCAGTTCTTC. It translates to CASSLSQGSYNEQFF. Full variable domain (remainder filled in from reference TRBV5-1 and TRBJ2-1): KAGVTQTPRYLIKTRGQQVTLSCSPISGHRSVSWYQQTPGQGLQFLFEYFSETQRNKGNFPGRFSGRQFSNSRSEMNVSTLELGDSALYLCASSLSQGSYNEQFFGPGTRLTVL.

This clone is a singleton in its sample. The J gene is TRBJ1-2, the V gene TRBV11-2; D is possibly TRBD1 (6 bases). Trimming shortened V by 6 bases and J by 4 bases, and 15 bases separated the two germline ends. The CDR3 is made up of 14 amino acids. The germline V gene encodes CDR1 SGHAT and CDR2 FQNNGV. CDR3 in amino acids: CASSSFGDTYGYTF. DNA for the CDR3: TGTGCCAGCAGTAGCTTTGGGGACACCTATGGCTACACCTTC.

This chain joins TRBV2 and TRBJ1-4; no reliable D call. Germline V gives CDR1 SNHLY, CDR2 FYNNEI. The V gene lost 6 bases and the J gene lost 5 bases, with 16 bases spanning the gap. The CDR3 has 15 residues. The CDR3 sequence is CASRTGEGGNEKLFF. In DNA, the CDR3 is TGTGCCAGCAGGACCGGGGAGGGAGGAAATGAAAAACTGTTTTTT.

This clone was found once. The chain recombines TRBV5-4 with TRBJ2-7; tentative D call: TRBD1 (5 bases). Germline CDR1 SGHNT, CDR2 YYREEE (reference sequence). V was trimmed by 2 bases and J by 2 bases, leaving 11 bases between them. The CDR3 has 14 amino acids. DNA for the CDR3: TGTGCCAGCAGCTTCTACGGCAGGGCCTACGAGCAGTACTTC. Translated: CASSFYGRAYEQYF.

The V gene is TRBV19, the J gene TRBJ2-5; 9 bases line up with TRBD1. The CDR3 loop spans 15 amino acids. The J segment lost 4 bases and the V segment lost 3 bases, leaving 6 bases of the junction unmatched. In germline, CDR1 is LNHDA, CDR2 SQIVND (reference sequence). CDR3 bases: TGTGCCAGTAGTATCGGGGACAGGGAGGCAGAGACCCAGTACTTC. Translated: CASSIGDREAETQYF.

The J gene is TRBJ2-2, the V gene TRBV12-5; TRBD1 is a possible D gene (5 bases). CDR1 LGHNT and CDR2 FRNRAP come from the germline V gene. The CDR3 totals 13 residues. V was shortened by 6 bases and J by 7 bases, with 12 bases between the two germline ends. The CDR3 protein is CASGPRVRGELFF. Here the CDR3 DNA reads TGTGCTAGTGGCCCCAGGGTCCGCGGGGAGCTGTTTTTT.